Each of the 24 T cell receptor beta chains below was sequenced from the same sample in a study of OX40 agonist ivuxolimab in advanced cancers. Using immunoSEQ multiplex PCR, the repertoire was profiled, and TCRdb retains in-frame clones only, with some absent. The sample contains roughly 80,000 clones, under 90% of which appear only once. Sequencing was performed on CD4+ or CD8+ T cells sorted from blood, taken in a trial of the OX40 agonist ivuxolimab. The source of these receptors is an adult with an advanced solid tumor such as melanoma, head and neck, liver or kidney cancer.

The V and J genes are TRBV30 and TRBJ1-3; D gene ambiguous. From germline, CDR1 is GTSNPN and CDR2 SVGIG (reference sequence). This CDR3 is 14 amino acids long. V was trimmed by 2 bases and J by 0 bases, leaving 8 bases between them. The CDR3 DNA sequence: TGTGCCTGGAGTCTTACACACTCTGGAAACACCATATATTTT. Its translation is CAWSLTHSGNTIYF.

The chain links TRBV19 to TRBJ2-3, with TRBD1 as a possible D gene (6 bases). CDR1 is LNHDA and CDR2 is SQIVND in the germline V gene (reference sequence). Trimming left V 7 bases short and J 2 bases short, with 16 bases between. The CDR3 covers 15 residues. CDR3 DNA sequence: TGTGCCAGTACCCCGGACAGCCGATCCACAGATACGCAGTATTTT. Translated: CASTPDSRSTDTQYF. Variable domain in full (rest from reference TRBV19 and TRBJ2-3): DGGITQSPKYLFRKEGQNVTLSCEQNLNHDAMYWYRQDPGQGLRLIYYSQIVNDFQKGDIAEGYSVSREKKESFPLTVTSAQKNPTAFYLCASTPDSRSTDTQYFGPGTRLTVL.

The DNA of the CDR3 is TGTGCCAGCAGCTTATTTTTCGGACAGAACTCCTACGAGCAGTACTTC. Encoded protein: CASSLFFGQNSYEQYF. The chain has TRBV7-9 and TRBJ2-7; a possible D gene is TRBD1 (6 bases). The V end lost 2 bases, the J end lost 0 bases, and 14 bases lay between the germline ends. CDR1 and CDR2 from the germline V gene are SEHNR and FQNEAQ (reference sequence). This CDR3 is built from 16 residues.

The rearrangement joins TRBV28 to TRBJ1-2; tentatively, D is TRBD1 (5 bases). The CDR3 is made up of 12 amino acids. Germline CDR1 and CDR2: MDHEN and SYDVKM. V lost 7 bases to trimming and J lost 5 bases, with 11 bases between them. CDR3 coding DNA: TGTGCCAGCAACGAGGGACCTTATGGCTACACCTTC. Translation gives CASNEGPYGYTF.

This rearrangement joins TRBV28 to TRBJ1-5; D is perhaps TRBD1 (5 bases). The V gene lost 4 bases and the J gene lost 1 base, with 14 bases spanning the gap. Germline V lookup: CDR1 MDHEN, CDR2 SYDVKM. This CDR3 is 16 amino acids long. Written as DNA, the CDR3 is TGTGCCAGCAGTTCAGGGAGAGCTTTGAGCAATCAGCCCCAGCATTTT. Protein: CASSSGRALSNQPQHF.

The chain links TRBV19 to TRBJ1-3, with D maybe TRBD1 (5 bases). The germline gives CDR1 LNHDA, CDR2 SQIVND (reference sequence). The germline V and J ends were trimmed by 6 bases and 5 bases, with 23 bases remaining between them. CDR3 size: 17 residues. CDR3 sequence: CASSPGSGTLERNTIYF. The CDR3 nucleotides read TGTGCCAGTAGCCCCGGCAGTGGGACGCTTGAAAGAAACACCATATATTTT.

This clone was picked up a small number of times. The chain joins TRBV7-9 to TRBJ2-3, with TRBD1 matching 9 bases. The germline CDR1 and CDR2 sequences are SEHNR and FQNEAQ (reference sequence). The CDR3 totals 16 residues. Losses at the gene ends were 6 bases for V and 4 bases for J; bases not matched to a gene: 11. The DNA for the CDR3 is TGTGCCAGCAGACTTGACTCGACAGGGGGGGCAGATACGCAGTATTTT. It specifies CASRLDSTGGADTQYF.

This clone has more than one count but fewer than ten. In DNA form, the CDR3 reads TGTGCCAGCAGTCCCAGGGCCCCACCCCTCCACTTT. This codes for CASSPRAPPLHF. The J gene is TRBJ1-6, the V gene TRBV28; D may be TRBD1 (5 bases). Trimming pared 5 bases from V and 11 bases from J, leaving 10 bases between. Germline V gives CDR1 MDHEN, CDR2 SYDVKM. The CDR3 extends over 12 amino acids.

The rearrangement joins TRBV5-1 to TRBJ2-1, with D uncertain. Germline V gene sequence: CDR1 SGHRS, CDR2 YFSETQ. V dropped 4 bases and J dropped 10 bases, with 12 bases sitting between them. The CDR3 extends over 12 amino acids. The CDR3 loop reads CASSASGREQFF. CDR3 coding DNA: TGCGCCAGCAGCGCCTCAGGCCGGGAGCAGTTCTTC.

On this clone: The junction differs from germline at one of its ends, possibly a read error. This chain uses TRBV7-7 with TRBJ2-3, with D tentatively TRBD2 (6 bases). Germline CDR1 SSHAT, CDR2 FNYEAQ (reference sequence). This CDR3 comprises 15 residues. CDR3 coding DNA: TGTGCTAGCAGCCTGGGCGGGGCGACAGTGGATACGCAGTATTTT. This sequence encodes CASSLGGATVDTQYF.

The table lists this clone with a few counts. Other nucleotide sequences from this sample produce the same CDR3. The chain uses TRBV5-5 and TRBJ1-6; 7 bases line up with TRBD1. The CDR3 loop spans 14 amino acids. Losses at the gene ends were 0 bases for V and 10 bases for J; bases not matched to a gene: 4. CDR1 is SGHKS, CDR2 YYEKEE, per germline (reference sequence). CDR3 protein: CASSLDDRDSPLHF. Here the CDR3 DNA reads TGTGCCAGCAGCTTGGACGACAGGGACTCACCCCTCCACTTT.

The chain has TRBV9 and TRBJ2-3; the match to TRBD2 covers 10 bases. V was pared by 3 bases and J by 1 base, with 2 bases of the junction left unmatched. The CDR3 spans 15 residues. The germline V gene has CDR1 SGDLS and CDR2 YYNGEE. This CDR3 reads CASSDGTSGTDTQYF. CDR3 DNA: TGTGCCAGCAGCGACGGGACTAGCGGCACAGATACGCAGTATTTT.

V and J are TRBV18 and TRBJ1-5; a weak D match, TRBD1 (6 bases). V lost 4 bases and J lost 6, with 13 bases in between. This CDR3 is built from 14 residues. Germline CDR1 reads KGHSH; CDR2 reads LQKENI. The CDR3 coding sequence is TGTGCCAGCTCACGCAGGGGTGGTAGTCAGCCCCAGCATTTT. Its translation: CASSRRGGSQPQHF.

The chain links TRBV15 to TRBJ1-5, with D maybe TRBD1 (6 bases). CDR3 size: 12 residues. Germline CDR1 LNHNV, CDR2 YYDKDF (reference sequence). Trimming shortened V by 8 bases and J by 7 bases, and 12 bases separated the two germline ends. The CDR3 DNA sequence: TGTGCCACCTCAGGGGTTGGGCAGCCCCAGCATTTT. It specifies CATSGVGQPQHF.

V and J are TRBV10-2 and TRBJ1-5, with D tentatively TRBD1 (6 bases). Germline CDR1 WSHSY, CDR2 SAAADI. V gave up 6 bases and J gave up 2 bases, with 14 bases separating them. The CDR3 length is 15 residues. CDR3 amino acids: CASSLQGNGNQPQHF. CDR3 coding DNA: TGCGCCAGCAGCTTACAGGGAAACGGCAATCAGCCCCAGCATTTT.

The CDR3 DNA reads as TGTGCCAGCAGTTTACTCCCAGGCCTCGGACAAGAGACCCAGTACTTC. Translated: CASSLLPGLGQETQYF. The chain employs TRBV28 and TRBJ2-5; D not resolved. Trimming left V 2 bases short and J 2 bases short, with 15 bases between. From germline, CDR1 is MDHEN and CDR2 SYDVKM. The CDR3 covers 16 residues. Using reference TRBV28 and TRBJ2-5 for the parts outside the CDR3, the full variable domain is DVKVTQSSRYLVKRTGEKVFLECVQDMDHENMFWYRQDPGLGLRLIYFSYDVKMKEKGDIPEGYSVSREKKERFSLILESASTNQTSMYLCASSLLPGLGQETQYFGPGTRLLVL.

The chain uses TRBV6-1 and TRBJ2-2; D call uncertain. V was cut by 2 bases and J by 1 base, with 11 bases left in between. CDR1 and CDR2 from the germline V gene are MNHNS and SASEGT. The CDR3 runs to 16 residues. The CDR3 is CASSEYGLLNTGELFF. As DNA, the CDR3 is TGTGCCAGCAGTGAATACGGCCTGCTGAACACCGGGGAGCTGTTTTTT.

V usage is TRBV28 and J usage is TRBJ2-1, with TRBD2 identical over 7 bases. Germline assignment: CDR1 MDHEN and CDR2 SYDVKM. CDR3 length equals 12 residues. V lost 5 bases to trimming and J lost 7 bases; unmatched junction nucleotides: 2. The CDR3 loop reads CASSTGGNEQFF. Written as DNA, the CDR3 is TGTGCCAGCAGTACGGGGGGAAATGAGCAGTTCTTC. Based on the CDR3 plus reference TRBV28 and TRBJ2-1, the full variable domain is DVKVTQSSRYLVKRTGEKVFLECVQDMDHENMFWYRQDPGLGLRLIYFSYDVKMKEKGDIPEGYSVSREKKERFSLILESASTNQTSMYLCASSTGGNEQFFGPGTRLTVL.

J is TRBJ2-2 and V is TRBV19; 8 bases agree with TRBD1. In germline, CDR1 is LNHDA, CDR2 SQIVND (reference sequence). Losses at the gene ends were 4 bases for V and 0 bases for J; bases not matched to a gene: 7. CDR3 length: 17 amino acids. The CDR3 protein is CASSRGRGRTNTGELFF. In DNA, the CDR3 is TGTGCCAGTAGTAGGGGCAGGGGGCGAACGAACACCGGGGAGCTGTTTTTT.

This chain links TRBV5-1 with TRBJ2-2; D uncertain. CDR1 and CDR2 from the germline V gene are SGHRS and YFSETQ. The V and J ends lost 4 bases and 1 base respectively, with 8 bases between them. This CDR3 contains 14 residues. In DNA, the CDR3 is TGCGCCAGCAGCGGCCGACAGAACACCGGGGAGCTGTTTTTT. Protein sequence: CASSGRQNTGELFF.

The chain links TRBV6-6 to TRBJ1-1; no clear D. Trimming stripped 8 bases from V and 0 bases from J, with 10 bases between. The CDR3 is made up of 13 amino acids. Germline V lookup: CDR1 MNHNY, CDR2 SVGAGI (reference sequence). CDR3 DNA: TGTGCCAGCGGGTCAGGTCTGAACACTGAAGCTTTCTTT. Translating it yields CASGSGLNTEAFF.

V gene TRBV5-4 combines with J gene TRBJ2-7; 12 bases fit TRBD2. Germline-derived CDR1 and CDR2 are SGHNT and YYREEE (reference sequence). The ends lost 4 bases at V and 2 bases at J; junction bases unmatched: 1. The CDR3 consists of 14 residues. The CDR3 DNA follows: TGTGCCAGCAGCCCTAGCGGGGGGGCCTACGAGCAGTACTTC. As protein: CASSPSGGAYEQYF. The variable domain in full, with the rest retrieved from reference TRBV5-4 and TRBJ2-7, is ETGVTQSPTHLIKTRGQQVTLRCSSQSGHNTVSWYQQALGQGPQFIFQYYREEENGRGNFPPRFSGLQFPNYSSELNVNALELDDSALYLCASSPSGGAYEQYFGPGTRLTVT.

The CDR3 spells CASSLVPENTEAFF. The CDR3 region has the DNA TGCGCCAGCAGCTTAGTACCTGAGAACACTGAAGCTTTCTTT. J is TRBJ1-1 and V is TRBV5-1; D call uncertain. The CDR3 sequence is 14 residues long. Germline assignment: CDR1 SGHRS and CDR2 YFSETQ. V was shortened by 2 bases and J by 1 base, with 9 bases between the two germline ends.

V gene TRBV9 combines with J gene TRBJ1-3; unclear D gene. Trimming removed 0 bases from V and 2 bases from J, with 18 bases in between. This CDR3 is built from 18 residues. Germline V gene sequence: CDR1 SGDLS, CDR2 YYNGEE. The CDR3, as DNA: TGTGCCAGCAGCGTAGCTTCTCTGGAGGGTATCGCTGGAAACACCATATATTTT. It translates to CASSVASLEGIAGNTIYF.